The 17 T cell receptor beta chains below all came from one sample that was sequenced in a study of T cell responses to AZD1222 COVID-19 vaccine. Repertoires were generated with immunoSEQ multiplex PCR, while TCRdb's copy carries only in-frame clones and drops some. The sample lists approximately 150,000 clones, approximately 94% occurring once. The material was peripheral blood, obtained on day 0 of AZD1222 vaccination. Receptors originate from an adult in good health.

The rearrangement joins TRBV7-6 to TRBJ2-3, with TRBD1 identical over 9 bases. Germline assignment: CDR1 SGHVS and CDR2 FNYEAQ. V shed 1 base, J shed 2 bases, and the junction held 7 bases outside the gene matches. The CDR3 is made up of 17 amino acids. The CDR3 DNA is TGTGCCAGCAGCTTAGTAATGGGGACAGGGTTCACAGATACGCAGTATTTT. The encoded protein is CASSLVMGTGFTDTQYF.

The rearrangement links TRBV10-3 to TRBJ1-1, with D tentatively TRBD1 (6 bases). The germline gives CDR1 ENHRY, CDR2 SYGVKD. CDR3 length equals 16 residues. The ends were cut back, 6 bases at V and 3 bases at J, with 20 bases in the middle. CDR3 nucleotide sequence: TGTGCCATCAGCCTCGGGACAACTAAGGGGGACACTGAAGCTTTCTTT. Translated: CAISLGTTKGDTEAFF.

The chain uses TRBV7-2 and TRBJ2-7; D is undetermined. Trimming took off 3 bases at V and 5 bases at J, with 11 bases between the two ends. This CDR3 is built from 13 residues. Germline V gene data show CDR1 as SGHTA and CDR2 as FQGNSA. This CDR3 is CASSFQSGHEQYV. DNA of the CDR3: TGTGCCAGCAGCTTTCAGTCCGGGCACGAGCAGTACGTC.

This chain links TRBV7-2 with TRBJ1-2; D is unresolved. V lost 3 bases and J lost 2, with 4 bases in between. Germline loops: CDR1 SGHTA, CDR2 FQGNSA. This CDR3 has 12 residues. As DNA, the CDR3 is TGTGCCAGCAGCTTCGGGAACTATGGCTACACCTTC. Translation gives CASSFGNYGYTF.

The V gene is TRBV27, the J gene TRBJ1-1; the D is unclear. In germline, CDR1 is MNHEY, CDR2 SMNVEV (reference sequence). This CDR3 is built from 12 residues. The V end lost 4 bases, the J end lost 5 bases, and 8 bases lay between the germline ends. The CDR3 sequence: CASSWRGTEAFF. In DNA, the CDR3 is TGTGCCAGCAGTTGGCGAGGGACTGAAGCTTTCTTT.

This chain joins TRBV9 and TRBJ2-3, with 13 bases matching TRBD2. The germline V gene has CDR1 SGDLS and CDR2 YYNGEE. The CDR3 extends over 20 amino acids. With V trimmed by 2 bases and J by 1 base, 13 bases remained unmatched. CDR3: CASSVVPGLAGREGTDTQYF. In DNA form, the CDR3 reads TGTGCCAGCAGCGTGGTTCCGGGACTAGCGGGACGGGAGGGCACAGATACGCAGTATTTT.

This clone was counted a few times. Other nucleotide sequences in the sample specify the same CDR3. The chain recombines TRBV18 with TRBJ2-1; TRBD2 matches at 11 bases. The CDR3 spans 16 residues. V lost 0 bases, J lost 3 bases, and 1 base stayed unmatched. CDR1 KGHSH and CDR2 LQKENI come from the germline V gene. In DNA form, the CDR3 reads TGTGCCAGCTCACCACCAGGGACTAGCGGCTACAATGAGCAGTTCTTC. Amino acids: CASSPPGTSGYNEQFF.

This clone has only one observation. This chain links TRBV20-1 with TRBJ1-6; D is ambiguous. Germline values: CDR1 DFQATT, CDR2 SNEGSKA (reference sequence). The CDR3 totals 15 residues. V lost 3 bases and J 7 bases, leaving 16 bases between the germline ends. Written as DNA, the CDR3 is TGCAGTGCTAGTCGGCCGGATGGAGGAAATTCACCCCTCCACTTT. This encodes CSASRPDGGNSPLHF.

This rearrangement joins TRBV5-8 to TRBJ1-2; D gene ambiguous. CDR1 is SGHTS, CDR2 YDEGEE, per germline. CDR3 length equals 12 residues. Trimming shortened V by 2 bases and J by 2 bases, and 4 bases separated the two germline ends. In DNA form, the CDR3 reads TGTGCCAGCAGCTTCCGCAACTATGGCTACACCTTC. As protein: CASSFRNYGYTF.

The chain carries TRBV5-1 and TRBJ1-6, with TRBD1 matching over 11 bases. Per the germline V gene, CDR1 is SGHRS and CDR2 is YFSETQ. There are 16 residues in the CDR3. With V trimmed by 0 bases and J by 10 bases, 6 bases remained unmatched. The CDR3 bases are TGCGCCAGCAGCTTGGCCCCGGGACAGGGGGAATCACCCCTCCACTTT. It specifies CASSLAPGQGESPLHF.

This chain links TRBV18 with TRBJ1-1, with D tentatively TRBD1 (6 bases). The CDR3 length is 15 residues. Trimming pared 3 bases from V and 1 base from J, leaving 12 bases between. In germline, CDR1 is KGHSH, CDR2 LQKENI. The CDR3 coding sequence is TGTGCCAGCTCACCGAATCAACAGGGGAACACTGAAGCTTTCTTT. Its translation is CASSPNQQGNTEAFF.

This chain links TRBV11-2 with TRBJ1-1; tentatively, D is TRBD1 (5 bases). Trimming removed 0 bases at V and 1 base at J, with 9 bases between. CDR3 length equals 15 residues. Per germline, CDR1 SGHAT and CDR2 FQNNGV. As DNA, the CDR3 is TGTGCCAGCAGCTTAGAACGACAGAAGAACACTGAAGCTTTCTTT. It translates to CASSLERQKNTEAFF.

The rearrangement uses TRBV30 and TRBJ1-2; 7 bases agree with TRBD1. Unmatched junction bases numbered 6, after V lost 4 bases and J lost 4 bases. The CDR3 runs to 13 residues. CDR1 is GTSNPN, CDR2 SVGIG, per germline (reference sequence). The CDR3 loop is CAWTSRTGYGYTF. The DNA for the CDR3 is TGTGCCTGGACATCCCGGACAGGCTATGGCTACACCTTC.

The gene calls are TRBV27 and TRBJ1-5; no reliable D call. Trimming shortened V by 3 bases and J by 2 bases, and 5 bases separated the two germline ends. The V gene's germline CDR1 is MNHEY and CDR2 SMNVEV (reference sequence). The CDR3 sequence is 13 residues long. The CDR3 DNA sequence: TGTGCCAGCAGTTTCTCCGGCAATCAGCCCCAGCATTTT. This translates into CASSFSGNQPQHF.

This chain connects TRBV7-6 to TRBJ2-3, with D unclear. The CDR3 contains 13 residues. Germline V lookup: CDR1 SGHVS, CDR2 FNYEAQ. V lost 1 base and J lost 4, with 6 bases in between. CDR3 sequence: CASSLGWSDTQYF. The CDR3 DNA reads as TGTGCCAGCAGCTTAGGGTGGTCAGATACGCAGTATTTT.

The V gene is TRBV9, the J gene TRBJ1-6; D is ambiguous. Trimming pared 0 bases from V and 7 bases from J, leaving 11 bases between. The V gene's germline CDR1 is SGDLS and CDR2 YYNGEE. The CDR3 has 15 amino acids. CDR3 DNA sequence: TGTGCCAGCAGCGTAGCGGCAGGCACGAATTCACCCCTCCACTTT. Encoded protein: CASSVAAGTNSPLHF.

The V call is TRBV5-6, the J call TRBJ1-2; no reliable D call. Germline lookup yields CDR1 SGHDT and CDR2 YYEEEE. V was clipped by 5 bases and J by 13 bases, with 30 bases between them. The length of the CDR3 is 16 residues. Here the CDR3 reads CASSLATEGSFRGVTF. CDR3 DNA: TGTGCCAGCAGTTTAGCTACGGAAGGTTCTTTCCGTGGGGTCACCTTC.